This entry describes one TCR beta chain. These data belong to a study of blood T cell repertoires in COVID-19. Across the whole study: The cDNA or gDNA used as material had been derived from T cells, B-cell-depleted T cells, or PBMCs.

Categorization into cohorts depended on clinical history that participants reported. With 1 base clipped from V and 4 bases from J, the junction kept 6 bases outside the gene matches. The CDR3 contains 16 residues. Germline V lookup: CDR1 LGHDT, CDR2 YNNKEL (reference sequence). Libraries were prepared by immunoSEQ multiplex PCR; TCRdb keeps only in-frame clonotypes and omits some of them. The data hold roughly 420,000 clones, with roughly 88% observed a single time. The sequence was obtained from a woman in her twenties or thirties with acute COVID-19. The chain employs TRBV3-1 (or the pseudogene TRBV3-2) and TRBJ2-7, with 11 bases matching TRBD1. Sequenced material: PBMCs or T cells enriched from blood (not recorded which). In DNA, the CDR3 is TGTGCCAGCAGCCAAGCCCGGGACAGGGGGTTGTACGAGCAGTACTTC. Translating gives CASSQARDRGLYEQYF.